Here is one TCR beta chain with its context. Its target is not known. The trim removed 3 bases at V and 4 bases at J, leaving 2 bases unmatched. The CDR3 is 13 residues long. The germline V gene encodes CDR1 SGHTA and CDR2 FQGNSA. Running of the assay took place at deep level. This table comes from immunoSEQ multiplex PCR, and its TCRdb copy is limited to in-frame clones, with some not included. The sample shows 180,000 or so clones, over 80% of them seen only once. These data belong to a study of shared clonotypes between healthy human individuals. Study-level findings and limits: Owing to a small donor count, the genetic and exposure-history diversity represented was limited.

This chain uses TRBV7-2 with TRBJ2-5, with 7 bases identical to TRBD2. The clonotype originates from a woman aged 30 to 39 in good health. Sequenced input: naive CD4+ T cells sorted from blood. Subset reported: CD45RA+ positively selected. CDR3 DNA sequence: TGTGCCAGCAGCTTGGGAGGGAGAGAGACCCAGTACTTC. It translates to CASSLGGRETQYF. The variable domain in full, completed from reference TRBV7-2 and TRBJ2-5, reads GAGVSQSPSNKVTEKGKDVELRCDPISGHTALYWYRQSLGQGLEFLIYFQGNSAPDKSGLPSDRFSAERTGGSVSTLTIQRTQQEDSAVYLCASSLGGRETQYFGPGTRLLVL.